This T cell receptor (beta chain) was identified in a study of Graves' ophthalmopathy and Graves' hyperthyroidism. Whole-study results and caveats: In blood, most expanded thyroid clonotypes above 0.001 frequency were also detected. Ophthalmopathy progression predictions by the model showed nearly 75% specificity and approximately 70% sensitivity.

In this sample, this clonotype turned up many times. Its antigen is currently unknown. CDR1 is SEHNR, CDR2 FQNEAQ, per germline (reference sequence). V dropped 5 bases and J dropped 2; count of bases not matched to a gene: 11. CDR3 length equals 16 residues. Approximately 10 ml of fresh blood yielded the PBMCs by density gradient. Amplified material comprised TCR beta CDR3 regions derived from RNA transcripts. Following a first-round RT-PCR that used HTBI primers, a second-round multiplex PCR was carried out. Using its own MiXCR run on the multiplex PCR reads, TCRdb lists one record per CDR3 protein. The sample holds 350,000 to 450,000 distinct CDR3 sequences; over 20% are singletons and the top ten take more than 2.5%.

The receptor was isolated from a woman in her late teens or twenties with stable Graves' hyperthyroidism. V gene TRBV7-9 combines with J gene TRBJ2-5, with 7 bases fitting TRBD2. Sequenced material: peripheral blood. CDR3 bases: TGTGCCAGCAGCCCCAGAGTTGGACTAGTTCAAGAGACCCAGTACTTC. It specifies CASSPRVGLVQETQYF.